This T cell receptor beta chain was captured in a study of T cell repertoires in cytomegalovirus infection. Whole-study context: HLA-C-restricted CMV epitopes, recently identified, and well-studied HLA-B-restricted ones were used by the study. Shared public TCR beta signatures pointed to both CMV infection and a matching HLA type.

The V gene's germline CDR1 is DFQATT and CDR2 SNEGSKA (reference sequence). The length of the CDR3 is 16 residues. V shed 2 bases and J 4 bases; nucleotides not matched to a gene: 5. Study observations and caveats: The ex vivo response was dominated by HLA-C-restricted CMV-specific TCR beta clonotypes.

Comments on this clonotype: Its antigen remains unidentified.

TCRdb itself ran the reads through MiXCR, one entry per CDR3 protein. The data show 800,000 to 950,000 distinct CDR3 sequences, with approximately 29% seen just once and under 15% held by the top ten. Source: cultured CD8+ T cells from PBMCs, taken from culture after CMV antigen stimulation. The sequence came from a human donor in good health (CMV status not recorded). Some clones in this sample may be carry-over from other donors' samples. V and J are TRBV20-1 and TRBJ2-1; TRBD2 matches 13 bases. The CDR3 loop is CSARSPTSGGYNEQFF. The CDR3 region has the DNA TGCAGTGCTAGATCACCGACTAGCGGGGGGTACAATGAGCAGTTCTTC.